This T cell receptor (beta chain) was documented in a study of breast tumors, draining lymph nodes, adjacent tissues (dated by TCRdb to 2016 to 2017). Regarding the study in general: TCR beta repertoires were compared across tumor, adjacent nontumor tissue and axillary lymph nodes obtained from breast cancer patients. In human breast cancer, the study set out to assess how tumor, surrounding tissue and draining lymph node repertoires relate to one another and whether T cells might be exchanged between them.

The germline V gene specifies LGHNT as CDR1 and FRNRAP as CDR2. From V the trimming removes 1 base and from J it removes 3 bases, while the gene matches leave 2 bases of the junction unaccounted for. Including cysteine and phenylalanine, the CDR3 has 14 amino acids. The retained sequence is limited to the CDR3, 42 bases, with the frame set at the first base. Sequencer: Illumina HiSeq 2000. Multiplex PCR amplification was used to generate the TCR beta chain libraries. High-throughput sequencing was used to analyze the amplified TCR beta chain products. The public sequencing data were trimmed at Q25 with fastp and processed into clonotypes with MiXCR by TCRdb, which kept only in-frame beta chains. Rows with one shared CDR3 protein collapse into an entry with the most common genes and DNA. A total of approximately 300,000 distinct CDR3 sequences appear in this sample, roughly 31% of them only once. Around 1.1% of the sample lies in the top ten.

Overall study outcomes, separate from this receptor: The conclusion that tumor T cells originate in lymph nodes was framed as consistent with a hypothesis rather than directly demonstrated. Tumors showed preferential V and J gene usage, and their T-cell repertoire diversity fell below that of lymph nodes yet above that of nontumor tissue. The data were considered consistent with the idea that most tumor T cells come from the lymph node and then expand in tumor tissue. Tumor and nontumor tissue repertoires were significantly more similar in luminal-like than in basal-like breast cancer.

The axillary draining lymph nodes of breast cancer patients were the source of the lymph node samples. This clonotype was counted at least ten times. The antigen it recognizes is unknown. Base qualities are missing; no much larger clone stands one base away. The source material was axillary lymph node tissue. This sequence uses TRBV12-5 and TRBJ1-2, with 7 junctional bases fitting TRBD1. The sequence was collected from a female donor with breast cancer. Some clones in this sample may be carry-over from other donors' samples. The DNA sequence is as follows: TGTGCTAGTGGTTTGGCCGACAGGGACTATGGCTACACCTTC. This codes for CASGLADRDYGYTF.